This T cell receptor beta chain was documented in a study of T-cell reconstitution after alpha-beta-depleted transplantation in children. General observations from the study: Reportedly, alpha-beta T cells present about two months post-transplant originated from several hundred expanded clones of graft origin. The study traced high day-60 TCRbeta diversity in some patients to surviving recipient T cells and thymic progenitors. By one year post-transplant, T-cell counts and diversity largely arose from T cells that were newly produced.

The ends lost 5 bases at V and 7 bases at J; junction bases unmatched: 12. CDR1 is SNHLY and CDR2 is FYNNEI in the germline V gene. The CDR3 sequence is 18 residues long. Preparation of the TCRbeta library involved a method that used unique molecular identifiers. TCRdb ran MiXCR on the PCR reads and lists one entry per CDR3 protein. The sample has under 750,000 distinct CDR3 sequences, roughly 24% seen once. This clonotype was found once. Its antigen is not known. The chain is built from TRBV2 and TRBJ2-1, with 15 nucleotides matching TRBD2. This TCR derives from a boy in the first two years of life who had a stem cell transplant for acute myeloid leukemia, so the T cells may come from the graft donor. The source was PBMCs, mostly from graft donor cells, collected 360 days after TCRalphabeta/CD19-depleted stem cell transplant. CDR3 DNA: TGTGCCAGCAGTACCGGGACAGGACTAGCGGGGGGGTTGAATGAGCAGTTCTTC. Translated, it gives CASSTGTGLAGGLNEQFF.